This entry lists 4 T cell receptor beta chains sequenced from one sample in a study of cytomegalovirus exposure and HLA in healthy donors (TCRdb year 2017). Library preparation used the immunoSEQ multiplex PCR assay. For the multiplex PCR, a mixture combining 60 forward primers for TCR Vbeta segments and 13 reverse primers for TCR Jbeta segments was used. The clones in this table, taken by TCRdb from immuneACCESS, are in-frame only. Not every clone is retained; where verified, under half of the shortfall comes from an unresolved V gene, and the cause of the rest is unknown. This sample is represented by hundreds of thousands of clones; roughly 70% of them were singletons. The ten most abundant clones make up approximately 2.3% of the sample. The sequenced material came from PBMCs. The receptors here all came from a female donor in good health and CMV-seronegative.

V and J are TRBV4-2 and TRBJ2-5, with TRBD2 identical over 9 bases. V shed 6 bases and J 11 bases; nucleotides not matched to a gene: 19. CDR1 and CDR2 from the germline V gene are LGHNA and YNFKEQ. The CDR3 has 16 amino acids. The CDR3: CASSLERGGRVREQYF. The CDR3 nucleotides are TGTGCCAGCAGTCTGGAAAGAGGCGGGAGGGTAAGGGAGCAGTACTTC.

CDR3 nucleotides: TGTGCCTGGAGTGTAGGGGCTCCTGAAGCTTTCTTT. It specifies CAWSVGAPEAFF. The chain has TRBV30 and TRBJ1-1; D is possibly TRBD1 (5 bases). Germline V CDR1 and CDR2: GTSNPN, SVGIG (reference sequence). There are 12 residues in the CDR3. Trimming took 0 bases from V and 6 from J, leaving 8 bases between them.

Written as DNA, the CDR3 is TGTGCCAGCAGTTCCGGTGCCGGGACAAGCCTTCGGGATACGCAGTATTTT. It is translated as CASSSGAGTSLRDTQYF. J is TRBJ2-3 and V is TRBV27, with TRBD1 as a possible D gene (6 bases). This CDR3 has 17 amino acids. V lost 4 bases to trimming and J lost 6 bases, with 23 bases between them. The V gene's germline CDR1 is MNHEY and CDR2 SMNVEV (reference sequence).

The J gene is TRBJ2-7, the V gene TRBV27; 11 bases are a match to TRBD2. J lost 2 bases, V lost 0 bases, and 9 bases had no gene match. This CDR3 has 18 amino acids. Germline assignment: CDR1 MNHEY and CDR2 SMNVEV (reference sequence). CDR3 sequence reads: CASSLSRGSTSGTYEQYF. CDR3 sequence (DNA): TGTGCCAGCAGTTTATCTCGGGGCTCGACTAGCGGGACCTACGAGCAGTACTTC.